This T cell receptor (beta chain) was observed in a study of cytomegalovirus exposure and HLA in healthy donors. General study points: Testing in vitro showed a few CMV-associated chains specific for CMV antigens. V segments that were indistinguishable, TRBV6-2 and TRBV6-3 among them, were omitted from analysis. Association of a missense DCLRE1C variant with TCR beta V- and J-gene trimming was reported in a later analysis.

The PCR was carried out with 60 Vbeta primers and 13 Jbeta primers. Sequenced by immunoSEQ multiplex PCR; TCRdb stores in-frame clones only, minus some. Of about 160,000 clones detected, roughly 79% appear once; the ten largest clones hold around 1.3%. In regard to this clone: Its cognate antigen is unknown.

V dropped 3 bases and J dropped 3 bases, with 17 bases sitting between them. Germline-derived CDR1 and CDR2 are SGHTA and FQGNSA. This CDR3 contains 16 residues. V usage is TRBV7-2 and J usage is TRBJ1-2; no firm D call. The TCR sequence derives from a woman aged 45-65 years in good health and CMV-seronegative. Specimen: PBMCs. Here the CDR3 reads CASSFPREQADYGYTF. The CDR3 DNA sequence: TGTGCCAGCAGCTTCCCGCGGGAGCAGGCGGACTATGGCTACACCTTC.